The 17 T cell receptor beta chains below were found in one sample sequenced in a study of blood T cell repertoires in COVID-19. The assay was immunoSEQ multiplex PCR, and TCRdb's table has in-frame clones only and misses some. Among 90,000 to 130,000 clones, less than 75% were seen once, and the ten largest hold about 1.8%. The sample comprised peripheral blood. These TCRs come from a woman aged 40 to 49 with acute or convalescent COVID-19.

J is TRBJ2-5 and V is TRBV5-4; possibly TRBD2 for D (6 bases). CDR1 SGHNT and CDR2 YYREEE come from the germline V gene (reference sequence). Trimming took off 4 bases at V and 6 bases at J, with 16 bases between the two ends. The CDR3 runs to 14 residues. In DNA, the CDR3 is TGTGCCAGCAGCGGGCCTATGGCGGGGCAGACCCAGTACTTC. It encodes CASSGPMAGQTQYF. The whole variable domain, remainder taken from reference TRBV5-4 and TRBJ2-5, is ETGVTQSPTHLIKTRGQQVTLRCSSQSGHNTVSWYQQALGQGPQFIFQYYREEENGRGNFPPRFSGLQFPNYSSELNVNALELDDSALYLCASSGPMAGQTQYFGPGTRLLVL.

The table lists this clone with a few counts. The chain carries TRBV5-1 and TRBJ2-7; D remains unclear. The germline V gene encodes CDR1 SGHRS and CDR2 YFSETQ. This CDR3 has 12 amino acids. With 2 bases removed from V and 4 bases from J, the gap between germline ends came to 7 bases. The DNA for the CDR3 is TGCGCCAGCAGCTTTGACGGGTACGAGCAGTACTTC. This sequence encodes CASSFDGYEQYF.

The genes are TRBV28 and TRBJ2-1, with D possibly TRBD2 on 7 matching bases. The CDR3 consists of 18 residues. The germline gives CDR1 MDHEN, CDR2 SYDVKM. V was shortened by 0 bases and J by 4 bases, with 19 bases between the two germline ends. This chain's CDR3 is CASSLWLGGDKPYNEQFF. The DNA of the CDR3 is TGTGCCAGCAGTTTATGGTTGGGGGGGGACAAACCTTACAATGAGCAGTTCTTC.

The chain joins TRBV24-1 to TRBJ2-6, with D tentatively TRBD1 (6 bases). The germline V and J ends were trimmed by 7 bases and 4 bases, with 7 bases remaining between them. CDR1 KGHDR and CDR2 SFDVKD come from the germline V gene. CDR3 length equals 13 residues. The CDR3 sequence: CATRGAGANVLTF. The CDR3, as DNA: TGTGCCACCAGGGGGGCCGGGGCCAACGTCCTGACTTTC.

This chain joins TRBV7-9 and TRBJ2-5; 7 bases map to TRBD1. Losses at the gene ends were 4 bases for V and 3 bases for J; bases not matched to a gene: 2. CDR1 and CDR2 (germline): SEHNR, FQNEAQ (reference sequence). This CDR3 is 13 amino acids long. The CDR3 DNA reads TGTGCCAGCAGCTCTGGGACAGAAGAGACCCAGTACTTC. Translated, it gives CASSSGTEETQYF.

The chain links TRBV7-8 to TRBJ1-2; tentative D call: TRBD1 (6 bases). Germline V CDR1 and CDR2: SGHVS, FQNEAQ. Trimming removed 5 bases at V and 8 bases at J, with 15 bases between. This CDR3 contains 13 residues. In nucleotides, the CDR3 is TGTGCCAGCAGCCTACAGGGAGCTGACGGCTACACCTTC. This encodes CASSLQGADGYTF.

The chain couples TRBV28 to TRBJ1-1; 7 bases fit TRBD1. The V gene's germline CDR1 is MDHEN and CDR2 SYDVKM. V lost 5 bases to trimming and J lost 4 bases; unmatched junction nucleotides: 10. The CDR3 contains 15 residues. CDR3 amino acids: CASSPTRAGGTEAFF. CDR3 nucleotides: TGTGCCAGCAGTCCCACCCGGGCAGGGGGCACTGAAGCTTTCTTT.

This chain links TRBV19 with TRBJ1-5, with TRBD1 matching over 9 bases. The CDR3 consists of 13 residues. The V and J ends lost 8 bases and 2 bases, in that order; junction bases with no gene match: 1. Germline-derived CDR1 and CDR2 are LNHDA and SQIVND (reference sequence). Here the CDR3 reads CASWDRGNQPQHF. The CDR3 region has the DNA TGTGCCAGTTGGGACAGGGGCAATCAGCCCCAGCATTTT.

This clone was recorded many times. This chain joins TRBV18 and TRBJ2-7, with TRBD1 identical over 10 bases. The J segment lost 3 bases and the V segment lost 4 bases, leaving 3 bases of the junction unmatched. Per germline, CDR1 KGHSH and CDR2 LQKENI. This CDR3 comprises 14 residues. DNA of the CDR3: TGTGCCAGCTCACACCGGGACAGGGGCTACGAGCAGTACTTC. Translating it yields CASSHRDRGYEQYF. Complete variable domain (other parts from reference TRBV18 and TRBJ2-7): NAGVMQNPRHLVRRRGQEARLRCSPMKGHSHVYWYRQLPEEGLKFMVYLQKENIIDESGMPKERFSAEFPKEGPSILRIQQVVRGDSAAYFCASSHRDRGYEQYFGPGTRLTVT.

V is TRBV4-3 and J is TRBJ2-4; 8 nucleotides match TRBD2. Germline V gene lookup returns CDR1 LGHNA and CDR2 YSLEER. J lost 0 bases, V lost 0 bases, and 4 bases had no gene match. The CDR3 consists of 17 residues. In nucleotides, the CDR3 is TGCGCCAGCAGCCAAGATCTAAGCGGGGGAGCCAAAAACATTCAGTACTTC. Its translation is CASSQDLSGGAKNIQYF.

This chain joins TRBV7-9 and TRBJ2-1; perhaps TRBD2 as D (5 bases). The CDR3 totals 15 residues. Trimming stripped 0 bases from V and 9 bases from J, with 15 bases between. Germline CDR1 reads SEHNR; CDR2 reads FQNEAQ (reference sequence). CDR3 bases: TGTGCCAGCAGCTTAGCGCGGCCGGGGAAGGGTGAGCAGTTCTTC. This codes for CASSLARPGKGEQFF. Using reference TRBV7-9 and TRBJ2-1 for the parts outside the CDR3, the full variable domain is DTGVSQNPRHKITKRGQNVTFRCDPISEHNRLYWYRQTLGQGPEFLTYFQNEAQLEKSRLLSDRFSAERPKGSFSTLEIQRTEQGDSAMYLCASSLARPGKGEQFFGPGTRLTVL.

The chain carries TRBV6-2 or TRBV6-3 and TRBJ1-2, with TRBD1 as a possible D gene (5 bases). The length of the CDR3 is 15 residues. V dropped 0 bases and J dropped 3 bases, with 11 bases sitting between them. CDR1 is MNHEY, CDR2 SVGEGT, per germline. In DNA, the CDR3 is TGTGCCAGCAGTTACTCAGGGGCGGGGGACTATGGCTACACCTTC. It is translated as CASSYSGAGDYGYTF.

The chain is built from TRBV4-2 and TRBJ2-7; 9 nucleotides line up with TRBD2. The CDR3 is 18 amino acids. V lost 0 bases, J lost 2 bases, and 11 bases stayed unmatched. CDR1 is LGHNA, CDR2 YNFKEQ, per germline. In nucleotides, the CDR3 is TGTGCCAGCAGCCAAGAATGGGTAGGTAGCGGGGGAACCTACGAGCAGTACTTC. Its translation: CASSQEWVGSGGTYEQYF.

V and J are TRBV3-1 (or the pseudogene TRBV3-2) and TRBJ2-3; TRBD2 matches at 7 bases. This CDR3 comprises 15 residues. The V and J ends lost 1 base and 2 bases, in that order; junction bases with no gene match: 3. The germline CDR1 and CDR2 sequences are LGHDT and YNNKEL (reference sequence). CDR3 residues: CASSQVLAPTDTQYF. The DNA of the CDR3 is TGTGCCAGCAGCCAAGTACTAGCGCCCACAGATACGCAGTATTTT.

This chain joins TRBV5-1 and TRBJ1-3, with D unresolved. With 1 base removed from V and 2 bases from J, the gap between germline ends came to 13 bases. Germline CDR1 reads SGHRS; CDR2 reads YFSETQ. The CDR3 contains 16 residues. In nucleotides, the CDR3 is TGCGCCAGCAGCTTGACCTCCGGGTCGGCTGGAAACACCATATATTTT. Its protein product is CASSLTSGSAGNTIYF.

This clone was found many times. CDR3 sequence: CASSPGQFGTGNTIYF. CDR3 DNA: TGTGCCAGCAGCCCGGGACAGTTTGGGACGGGAAACACCATATATTTT. This chain links TRBV3-1 (or the pseudogene TRBV3-2) with TRBJ1-3; 7 bases map to TRBD1. The CDR3 spans 16 residues. Germline lookup yields CDR1 LGHDT and CDR2 YNNKEL (reference sequence). V dropped 4 bases and J dropped 4; count of bases not matched to a gene: 10.

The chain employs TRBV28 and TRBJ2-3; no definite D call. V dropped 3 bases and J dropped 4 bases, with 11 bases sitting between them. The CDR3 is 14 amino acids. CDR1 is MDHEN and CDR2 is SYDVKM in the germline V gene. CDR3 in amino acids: CASSFGAFADTQYF. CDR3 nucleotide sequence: TGTGCCAGCAGTTTTGGAGCCTTTGCAGATACGCAGTATTTT.